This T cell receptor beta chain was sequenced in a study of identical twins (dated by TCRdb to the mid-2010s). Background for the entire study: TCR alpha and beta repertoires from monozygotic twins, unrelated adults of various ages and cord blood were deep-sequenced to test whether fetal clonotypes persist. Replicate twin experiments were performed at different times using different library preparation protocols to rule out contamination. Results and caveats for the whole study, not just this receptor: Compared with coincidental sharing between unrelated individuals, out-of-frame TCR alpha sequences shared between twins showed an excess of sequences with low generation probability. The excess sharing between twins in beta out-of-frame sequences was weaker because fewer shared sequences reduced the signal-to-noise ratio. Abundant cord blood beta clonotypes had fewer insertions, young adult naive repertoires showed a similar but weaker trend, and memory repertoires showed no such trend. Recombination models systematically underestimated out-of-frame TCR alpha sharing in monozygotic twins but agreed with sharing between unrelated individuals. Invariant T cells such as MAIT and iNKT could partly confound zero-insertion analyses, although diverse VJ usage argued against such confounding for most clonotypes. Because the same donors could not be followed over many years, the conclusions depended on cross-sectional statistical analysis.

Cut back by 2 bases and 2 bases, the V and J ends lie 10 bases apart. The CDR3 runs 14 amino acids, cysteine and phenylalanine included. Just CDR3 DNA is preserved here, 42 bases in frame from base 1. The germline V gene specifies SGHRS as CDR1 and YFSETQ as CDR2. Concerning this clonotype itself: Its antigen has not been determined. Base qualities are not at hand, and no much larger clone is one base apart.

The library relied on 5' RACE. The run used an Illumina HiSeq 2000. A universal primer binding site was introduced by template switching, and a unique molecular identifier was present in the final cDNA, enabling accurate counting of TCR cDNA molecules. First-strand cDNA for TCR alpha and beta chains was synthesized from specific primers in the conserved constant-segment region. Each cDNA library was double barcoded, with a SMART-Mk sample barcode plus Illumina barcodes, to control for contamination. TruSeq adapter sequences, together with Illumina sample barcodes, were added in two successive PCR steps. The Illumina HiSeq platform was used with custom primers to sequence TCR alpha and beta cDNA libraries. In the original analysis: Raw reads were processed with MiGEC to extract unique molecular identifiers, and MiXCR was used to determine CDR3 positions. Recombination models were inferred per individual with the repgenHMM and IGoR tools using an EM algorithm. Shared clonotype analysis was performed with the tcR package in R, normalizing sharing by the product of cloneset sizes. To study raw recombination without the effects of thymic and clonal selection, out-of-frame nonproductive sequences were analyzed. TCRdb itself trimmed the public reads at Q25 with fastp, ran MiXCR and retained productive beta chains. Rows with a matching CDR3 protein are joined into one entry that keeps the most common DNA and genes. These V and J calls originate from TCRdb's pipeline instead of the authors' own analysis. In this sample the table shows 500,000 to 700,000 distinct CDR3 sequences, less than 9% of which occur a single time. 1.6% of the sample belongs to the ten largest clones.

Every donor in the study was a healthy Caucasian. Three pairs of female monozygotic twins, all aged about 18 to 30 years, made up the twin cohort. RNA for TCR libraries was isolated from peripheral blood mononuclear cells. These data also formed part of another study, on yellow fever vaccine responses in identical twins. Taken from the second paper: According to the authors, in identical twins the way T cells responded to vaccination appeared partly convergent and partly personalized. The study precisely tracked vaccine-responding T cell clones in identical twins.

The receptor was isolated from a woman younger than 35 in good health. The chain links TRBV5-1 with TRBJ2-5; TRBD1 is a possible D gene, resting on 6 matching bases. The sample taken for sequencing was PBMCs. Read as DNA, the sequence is TGCGCCAGCAGCTTTACAGGGTTTCAAGAGACCCAGTACTTC. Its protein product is CASSFTGFQETQYF.